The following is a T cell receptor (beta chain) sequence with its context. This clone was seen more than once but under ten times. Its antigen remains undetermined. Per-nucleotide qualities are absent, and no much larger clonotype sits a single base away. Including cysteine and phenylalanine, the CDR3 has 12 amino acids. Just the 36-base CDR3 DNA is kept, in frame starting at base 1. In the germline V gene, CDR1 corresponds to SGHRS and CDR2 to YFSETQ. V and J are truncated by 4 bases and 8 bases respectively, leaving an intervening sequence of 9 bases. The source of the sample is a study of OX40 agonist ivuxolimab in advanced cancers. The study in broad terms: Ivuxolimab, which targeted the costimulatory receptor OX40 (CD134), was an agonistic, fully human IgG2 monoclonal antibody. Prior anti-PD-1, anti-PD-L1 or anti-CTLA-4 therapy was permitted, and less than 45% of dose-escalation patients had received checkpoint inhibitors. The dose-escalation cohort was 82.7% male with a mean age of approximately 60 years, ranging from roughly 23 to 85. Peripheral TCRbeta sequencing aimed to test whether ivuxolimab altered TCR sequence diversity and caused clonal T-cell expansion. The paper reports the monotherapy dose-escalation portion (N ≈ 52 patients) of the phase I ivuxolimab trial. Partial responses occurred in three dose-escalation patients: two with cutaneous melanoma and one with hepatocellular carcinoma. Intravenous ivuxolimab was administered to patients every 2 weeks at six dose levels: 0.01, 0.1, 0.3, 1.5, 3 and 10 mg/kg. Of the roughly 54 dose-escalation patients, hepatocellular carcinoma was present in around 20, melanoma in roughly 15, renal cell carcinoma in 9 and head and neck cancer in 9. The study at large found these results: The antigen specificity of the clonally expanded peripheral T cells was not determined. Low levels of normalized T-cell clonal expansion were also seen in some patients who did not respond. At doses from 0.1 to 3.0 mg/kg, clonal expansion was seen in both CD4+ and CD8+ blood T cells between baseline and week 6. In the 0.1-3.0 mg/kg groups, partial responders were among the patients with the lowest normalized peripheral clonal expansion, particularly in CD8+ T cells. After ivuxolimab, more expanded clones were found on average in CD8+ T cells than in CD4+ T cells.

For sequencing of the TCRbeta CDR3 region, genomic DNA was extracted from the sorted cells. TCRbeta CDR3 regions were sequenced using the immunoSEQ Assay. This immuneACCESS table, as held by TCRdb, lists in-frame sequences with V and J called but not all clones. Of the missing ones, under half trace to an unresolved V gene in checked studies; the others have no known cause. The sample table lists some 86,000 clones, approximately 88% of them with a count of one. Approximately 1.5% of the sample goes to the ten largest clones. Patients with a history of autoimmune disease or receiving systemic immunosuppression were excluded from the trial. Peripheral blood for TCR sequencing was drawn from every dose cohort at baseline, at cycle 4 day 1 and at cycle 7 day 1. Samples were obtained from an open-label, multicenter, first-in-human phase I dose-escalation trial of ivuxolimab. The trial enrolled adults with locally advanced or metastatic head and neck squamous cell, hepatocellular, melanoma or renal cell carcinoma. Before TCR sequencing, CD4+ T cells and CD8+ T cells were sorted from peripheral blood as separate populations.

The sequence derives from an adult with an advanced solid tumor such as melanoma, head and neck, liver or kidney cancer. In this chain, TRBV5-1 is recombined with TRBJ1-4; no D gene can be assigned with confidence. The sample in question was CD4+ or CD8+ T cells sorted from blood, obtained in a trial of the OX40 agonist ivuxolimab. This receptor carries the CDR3 CASSRSHEKLFF. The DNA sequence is TGCGCCAGCAGCCGATCCCACGAAAAACTGTTTTTT. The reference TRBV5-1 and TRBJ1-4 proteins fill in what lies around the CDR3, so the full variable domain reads KAGVTQTPRYLIKTRGQQVTLSCSPISGHRSVSWYQQTPGQGLQFLFEYFSETQRNKGNFPGRFSGRQFSNSRSEMNVSTLELGDSALYLCASSRSHEKLFFGSGTQLSVL.